A selection of T cell receptor beta chains follows, all from one sample in a study of cytomegalovirus exposure and HLA in healthy donors. Assay used: immunoSEQ multiplex PCR; TCRdb lists only in-frame clones, some missing. The data contain over 150,000 clones, around 75% of them singletons. Material: PBMCs. The receptors derive from a man between 25 and 39 years old in good health and CMV-seropositive. Each CDR3 is given with its conserved first and last residue. The D gene is left open where the match is weak. Only part of the rows carry a size: once, few, many, or a class if the clone is expanded.

CDR3 DNA	CDR3 protein	clone size	D gene	V gene	J gene
TGTGCCAGCAGCAGCTCAGGGGGCGTAGGGTATGGCTACACCTTC	CASSSSGGVGYGYTF	.	TRBD1	TRBV7-2	TRBJ1-2
TGTGCCAGCAGTTTTGGGACAGTTGGGAGAAGTGAAAAACTGTTTTTT	CASSFGTVGRSEKLFF	few	TRBD1	TRBV5-6	TRBJ1-4
TGTGCCAGCAAAGGGACAGGGCCCACTGAAGCTTTCTTT	CASKGTGPTEAFF	.	TRBD1	TRBV14	TRBJ1-1
TGTGCCAGCAGTGAGGGGAGGACTGAAGCTTTCTTT	CASSEGRTEAFF	.	.	TRBV6-4	TRBJ1-1
TGTGCCAGCAGCCTGACTAGCGGGGCCTACAATGAGCAGTTCTTC	CASSLTSGAYNEQFF	few	TRBD2	TRBV7-9	TRBJ2-1
TGTGCCAGCAGTCCCGGACAGGGAACCTACGAGCAGTACTTC	CASSPGQGTYEQYF	.	TRBD1	TRBV27	TRBJ2-7
TGTGCCAGCAGCGCCGACAGGGGGCGGGAGACCCAGTACTTC	CASSADRGRETQYF	few	TRBD1	TRBV7-2	TRBJ2-5
TGTGCCAGCAATAAATTCGGGGGACAAGAGACCCAGTACTTC	CASNKFGGQETQYF	.	.	TRBV2	TRBJ2-5
TGTGCCACCAGCAGAGATCTGTTGGGCGGGAGTTACGAGCAGTACTTC	CATSRDLLGGSYEQYF	.	TRBD2	TRBV15	TRBJ2-7
TGTGCCAGCTCACTCGGCGGGGCCCGGAGTCGGGGGGAGACCCAGTACTTC	CASSLGGARSRGETQYF	.	.	TRBV18	TRBJ2-5
TGTGCCAGCAGCGTAGATCCGACAGGTAGCACAGATACGCAGTATTTT	CASSVDPTGSTDTQYF	.	.	TRBV9	TRBJ2-3
TGTGCCAGCAGCCCCCAAGTAACGGGAAGGACTGAAGCTTTCTTT	CASSPQVTGRTEAFF	.	.	TRBV7-3	TRBJ1-1
TGTGCCAGCAGCTTGGAGGGGGCGGCTGGAAACACCATATATTTT	CASSLEGAAGNTIYF	.	TRBD1	TRBV13	TRBJ1-3
TGCGCCAGCAGTCGTGGACAGGGGAATCAGCCCCAGCATTTT	CASSRGQGNQPQHF	.	TRBD1	TRBV4-3	TRBJ1-5
TGTGCCAGCAGCCCCGGACAGGGCAGAGAGACCCAGTACTTC	CASSPGQGRETQYF	.	TRBD1	TRBV5-6	TRBJ2-5
TGTGCCATCAGACCCGGACTAGCGGGTGAAAATGAGCAGTTCTTC	CAIRPGLAGENEQFF	.	TRBD2	TRBV10-3	TRBJ2-1
TGTGCCAGCAGTGAGGTAGGGAGGGGACCCTTCTTC	CASSEVGRGPFF	.	TRBD2	TRBV25-1	TRBJ2-7
TGTGCCAGCATTGACGACAGGGGCAATCAGCCCCAGCATTTT	CASIDDRGNQPQHF	.	TRBD1	TRBV2	TRBJ1-5
TGTGCCAGCACGGCAGGGTCGGGGGAGCTGTTTTTT	CASTAGSGELFF	.	.	TRBV6-5	TRBJ2-2
TGTGCCAGCAGCTCGGGACAGCTCACCGGGGAGCTGTTTTTT	CASSSGQLTGELFF	.	TRBD1	TRBV5-4	TRBJ2-2
TGTGCCAGCAGCTTGGAGTGGCAGGGCTTTGGCTACACCTTC	CASSLEWQGFGYTF	.	.	TRBV5-5	TRBJ1-2
TGTGCCAGCAGTTACTCGACTAGCCGATACGAGCAGTACTTC	CASSYSTSRYEQYF	.	TRBD2	TRBV6-5	TRBJ2-7
TGTGCCAGTAAGTCAGGGTACAATGAGCAGTTCTTC	CASKSGYNEQFF	.	.	TRBV19	TRBJ2-1
TGCGCCAGCAGCCAACCGACTAGCGGCTACAATGAGCAGTTCTTC	CASSQPTSGYNEQFF	.	TRBD2	TRBV4-1	TRBJ2-1
TGTGCCAGCAGCCGGTCGGGGGGGTTAAATGAAAAACTGTTTTTT	CASSRSGGLNEKLFF	.	.	TRBV9	TRBJ1-4
TGCGCCAGCAGCACAACAACACTGAACACTGAAGCTTTCTTT	CASSTTTLNTEAFF	.	.	TRBV5-1	TRBJ1-1